This is a list of T cell receptor beta chains from one sample in a study of blood T cell repertoires in COVID-19. This table comes from immunoSEQ multiplex PCR, and its TCRdb copy is limited to in-frame clones, with some not included. The sample records a few hundred thousand clones, 88% being singletons. Sequences were obtained from peripheral blood. These TCRs come from a woman in her twenties or thirties with acute or convalescent COVID-19. CDR3s include the opening cysteine and the closing phenylalanine or tryptophan. A D gene is named only where the DNA matches it firmly. Only part of the rows carry a size: once, few, many, or a class if the clone is expanded.

NA,TRBV2,TRBJ2-1,NA,CASSDRGSYNEQFF,TGTGCCAGCAGTGACAGGGGCTCCTACAATGAGCAGTTCTTC
NA,TRBV29-1,TRBJ1-1,TRBD1,CSVGSQGLRNTEAFF,TGCAGCGTTGGGTCACAGGGGTTGCGGAACACTGAAGCTTTCTTT
NA,TRBV19,TRBJ2-1,TRBD2,CATISGRTNEQFF,TGTGCCACCATTAGCGGGAGGACGAATGAGCAGTTCTTC
NA,TRBV14,TRBJ2-7,TRBD1,CASSHLGQGSYEQYF,TGTGCCAGCAGCCACCTGGGACAGGGGTCCTACGAGCAGTACTTC
NA,TRBV4-2,TRBJ2-3,NA,CASSQDRVRTDTQYF,TGTGCCAGCAGCCAAGACAGGGTACGGACAGATACGCAGTATTTT
NA,TRBV4-1,TRBJ2-3,TRBD2,CASSPGLAGGPTTDTQYF,TGCGCCAGCAGCCCCGGACTAGCGGGAGGGCCGACGACAGATACGCAGTATTTT
NA,TRBV29-1,TRBJ2-3,NA,CSVDQGLLVDTQYF,TGCAGCGTTGACCAGGGGCTGTTGGTAGATACGCAGTATTTT
NA,TRBV18,TRBJ2-3,TRBD2,CASSPKSLAGVGTDTQYF,TGTGCCAGCTCACCAAAAAGTCTAGCGGGAGTTGGCACAGATACGCAGTATTTT
NA,TRBV6-6,TRBJ2-5,NA,CASSYSEGAETQYF,TGTGCCAGCAGTTACTCGGAGGGAGCAGAGACCCAGTACTTC
NA,TRBV11-2,TRBJ2-7,NA,CASSDGPPNEQYF,TGTGCCAGCAGCGATGGGCCTCCAAACGAGCAGTACTTC
NA,TRBV5-1,TRBJ1-2,NA,CASLPDLKTGAYGYTF,TGCGCCAGCCTCCCTGATTTAAAAACGGGAGCCTATGGCTACACCTTC
NA,TRBV2,TRBJ1-2,NA,CASTRGSNYGYTF,TGTGCCAGCACCCGGGGGTCCAATTATGGCTACACCTTC
NA,TRBV19,TRBJ2-1,TRBD2,CASIAGDQSSYNEQFF,TGTGCCAGTATAGCGGGAGACCAGTCGTCCTACAATGAGCAGTTCTTC
NA,TRBV30,TRBJ1-5,TRBD1,CAWKTQGASNQPQHF,TGTGCCTGGAAGACACAGGGGGCTAGCAATCAGCCCCAGCATTTT
NA,TRBV15,TRBJ1-5,TRBD1,CATRNGQGITRPQHF,TGTGCCACCAGGAACGGACAGGGGATAACTCGGCCCCAGCATTTT
once,TRBV7-8,TRBJ1-3,NA,CASSLQGSSGNTIYF,TGTGCCAGCAGCTTACAGGGGTCATCTGGAAACACCATATATTTT
NA,TRBV27,TRBJ2-7,NA,CASSPGSHLTIGYEQYF,TGTGCCAGCAGTCCGGGGAGTCACCTTACCATTGGCTACGAGCAGTACTTC
once,TRBV29-1,TRBJ2-1,TRBD2,CSVGGRLASYNEQFF,TGCAGCGTTGGAGGGCGACTAGCCTCCTACAATGAGCAGTTCTTC
NA,TRBV6-2/TRBV6-3,TRBJ2-5,TRBD2,CASSSITSGSRETQYF,TGTGCCAGCAGTTCCATAACTAGCGGGAGTAGAGAGACCCAGTACTTC
once,TRBV27,TRBJ2-7,TRBD1,CASSYGQGPYEQYF,TGTGCCAGCAGTTACGGACAGGGGCCCTACGAGCAGTACTTC
NA,TRBV19,TRBJ2-5,NA,CASGVPFQETQYF,TGTGCCAGTGGAGTTCCCTTTCAAGAGACCCAGTACTTC
many,TRBV5-1,TRBJ1-6,TRBD1,CASSLVDRGANNSPLHF,TGCGCCAGCAGCTTGGTTGACAGGGGAGCGAATAATTCACCCCTCCACTTT
NA,TRBV11-2,TRBJ1-3,NA,CASSPNFGGSGNTIYF,TGTGCCAGCAGCCCAAACTTCGGGGGGTCAGGAAACACCATATATTTT
NA,TRBV24-1,TRBJ2-2,NA,CATSDFSLTGELFF,TGTGCCACCAGTGATTTTTCCTTAACCGGGGAGCTGTTTTTT
NA,TRBV9,TRBJ2-3,NA,CASSGKQGLITDTQYF,TGTGCCAGCAGTGGAAAACAGGGCCTAATCACAGATACGCAGTATTTT
NA,TRBV27,TRBJ1-2,TRBD1,CASSYTGASNYGYTF,TGTGCCAGCAGTTATACAGGGGCCTCAAACTATGGCTACACCTTC
NA,TRBV19,TRBJ2-2,TRBD2,CASSIGLAGVSGELFF,TGTGCCAGTAGTATTGGCCTAGCGGGAGTCTCCGGGGAGCTGTTTTTT